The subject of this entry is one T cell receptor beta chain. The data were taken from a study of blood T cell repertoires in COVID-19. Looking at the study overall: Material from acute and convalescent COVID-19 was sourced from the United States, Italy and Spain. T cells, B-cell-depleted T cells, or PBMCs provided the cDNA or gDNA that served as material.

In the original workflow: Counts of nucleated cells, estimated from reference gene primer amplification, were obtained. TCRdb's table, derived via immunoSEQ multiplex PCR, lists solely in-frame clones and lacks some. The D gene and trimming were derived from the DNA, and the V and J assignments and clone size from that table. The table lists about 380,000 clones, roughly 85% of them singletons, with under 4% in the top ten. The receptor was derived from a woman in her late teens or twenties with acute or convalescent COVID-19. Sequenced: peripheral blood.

Here the CDR3 DNA reads TGTGCCAGCAGCAACGGAACAGCATCAGGCGATGAGCAGTTCTTC. Amino acids: CASSNGTASGDEQFF. The chain is built from TRBV21-1 and TRBJ2-1; the D call of TRBD1 is as the table states it, not checked on the DNA. TRBV21-1 is shown as a pseudogene. The CDR3 loop spans 15 amino acids.